The clone carrying this TCR beta chain is medium-sized (0.01 to 0.1%) in the sample. The data were taken from a study of metastatic and nonmetastatic thyroid tumors. TCRdb called clones again from the PCR reads with MiXCR. The sample holds 15,000 to 20,000 clones; 30% to 35% are singletons and the top ten take 7.3%. Patients underwent thyroid surgery, and none had received any treatment before it. Germline V gene sequence: CDR1 MNHNS, CDR2 SASEGT. The CDR3 spans 14 residues. Between the trimmed V and J ends, which lost 7 bases and 4 bases, there was a span of 16 bases. The receptor comes from a female donor with papillary thyroid cancer or a benign thyroid nodule (not recorded which). Some clones in this sample may be carry-over from other donors' samples. The sequenced sample consisted of tumor tissue. This chain links TRBV6-1 with TRBJ1-2; no reliable D call. Here the CDR3 reads CASNPGEGGYGYTF. DNA of the CDR3: TGTGCCAGCAATCCCGGGGAGGGAGGCTATGGCTACACCTTC.